This T cell receptor (beta chain) originates from a study of long-term antiretroviral therapy in people with HIV. J lost 8 bases, V lost 3 bases, and 9 bases had no gene match. From germline, CDR1 is SGHNT and CDR2 YYREEE (reference sequence). This CDR3 spans 16 amino acids. At survey level, the immunoSEQ assay was run in its v3.0 version. The assay was immunoSEQ multiplex PCR, and TCRdb's table has in-frame clones only and misses some. The sample records some 34,000 clones, approximately 96% being singletons. This sequence originates from a man aged 30 to 39 with HIV. The chain combines TRBV5-4 with TRBJ2-3; TRBD2 matches at 13 bases. The source material was unsorted PBMCs, sampled roughly 6.4 years after starting antiretroviral therapy. Here the CDR3 DNA reads TGTGCCAGCAGCTACGGACTAGCGGGGGACCGAGGTACGCAGTATTTT. Protein sequence: CASSYGLAGDRGTQYF.